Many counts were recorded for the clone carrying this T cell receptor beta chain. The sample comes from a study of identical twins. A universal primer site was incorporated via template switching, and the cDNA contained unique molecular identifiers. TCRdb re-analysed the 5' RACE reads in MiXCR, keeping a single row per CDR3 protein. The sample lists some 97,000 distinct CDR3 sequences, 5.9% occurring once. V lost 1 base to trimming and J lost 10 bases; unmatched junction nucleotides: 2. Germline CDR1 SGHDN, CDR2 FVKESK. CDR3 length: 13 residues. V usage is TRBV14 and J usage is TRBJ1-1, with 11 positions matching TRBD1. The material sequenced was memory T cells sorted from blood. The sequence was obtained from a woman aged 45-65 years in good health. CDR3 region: CASSQVGTGGAFF. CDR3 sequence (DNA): TGTGCCAGCAGCCAAGTTGGGACAGGGGGAGCTTTCTTT. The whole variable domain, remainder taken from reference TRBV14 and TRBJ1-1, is EAGVTQFPSHSVIEKGQTVTLRCDPISGHDNLYWYRRVMGKEIKFLLHFVKESKQDESGMPNNRFLAERTGGTYSTLKVQPAELEDSGVYFCASSQVGTGGAFFGQGTRLTVV.